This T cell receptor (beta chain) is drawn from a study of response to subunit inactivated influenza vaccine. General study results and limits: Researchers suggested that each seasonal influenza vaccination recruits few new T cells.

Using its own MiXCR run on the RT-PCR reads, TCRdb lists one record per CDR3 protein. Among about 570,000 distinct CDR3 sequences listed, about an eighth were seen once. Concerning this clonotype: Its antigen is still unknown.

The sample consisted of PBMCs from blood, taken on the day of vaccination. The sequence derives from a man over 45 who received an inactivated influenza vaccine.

The CDR3 DNA reads TGTGCCAGCAGTTACTCGAAACGAGGGGCCACTGAAGCTTTCTTT. Translating it yields CASSYSKRGATEAFF. The V gene is TRBV6-5, the J gene TRBJ1-1; weak D call: TRBD1 (5 bases). The germline V gene has CDR1 MNHEY and CDR2 SVGAGI. This CDR3 comprises 15 residues. The ends were cut back, 0 bases at V and 4 bases at J, with 12 bases in the middle.